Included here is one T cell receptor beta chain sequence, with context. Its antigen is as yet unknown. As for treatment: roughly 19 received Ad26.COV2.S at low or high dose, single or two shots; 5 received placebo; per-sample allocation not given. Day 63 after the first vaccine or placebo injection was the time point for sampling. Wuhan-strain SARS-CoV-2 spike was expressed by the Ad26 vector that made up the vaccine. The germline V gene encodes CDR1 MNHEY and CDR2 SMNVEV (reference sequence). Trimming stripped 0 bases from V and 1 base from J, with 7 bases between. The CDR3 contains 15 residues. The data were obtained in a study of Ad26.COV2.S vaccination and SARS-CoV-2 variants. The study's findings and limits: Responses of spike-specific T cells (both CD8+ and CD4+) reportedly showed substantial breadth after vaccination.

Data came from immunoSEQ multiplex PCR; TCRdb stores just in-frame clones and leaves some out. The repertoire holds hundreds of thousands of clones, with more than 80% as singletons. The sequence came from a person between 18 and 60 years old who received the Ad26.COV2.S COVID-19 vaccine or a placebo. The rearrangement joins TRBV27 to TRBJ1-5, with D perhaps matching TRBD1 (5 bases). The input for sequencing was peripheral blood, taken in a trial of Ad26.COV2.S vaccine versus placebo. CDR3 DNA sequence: TGTGCCAGCAGTTTATCCGCAGGGAGCAATCAGCCCCAGCATTTT. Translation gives CASSLSAGSNQPQHF.